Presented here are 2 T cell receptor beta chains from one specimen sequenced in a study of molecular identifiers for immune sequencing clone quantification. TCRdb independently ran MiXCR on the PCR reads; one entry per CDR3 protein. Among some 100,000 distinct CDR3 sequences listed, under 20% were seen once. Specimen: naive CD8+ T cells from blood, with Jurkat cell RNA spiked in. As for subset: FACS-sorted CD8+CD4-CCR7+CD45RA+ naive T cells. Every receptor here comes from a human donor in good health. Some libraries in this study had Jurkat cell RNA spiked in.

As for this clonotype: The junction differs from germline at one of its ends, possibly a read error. The CDR3 reads CASSGRTGGTNTEAVF. CDR3 sequence (DNA): TGTGCCAGCAGCGGAAGGACAGGGGGCACGAACACTGAAGCTGTCTTT. The gene calls are TRBV5-6 and TRBJ1-1, with 11 bases aligning to TRBD1. The CDR3 is 16 residues long. CDR1 is SGHDT, CDR2 YYEEEE, per germline. Full variable domain (outside the CDR3, taken from reference TRBV5-6 and TRBJ1-1): DAGVTQSPTHLIKTRGQQVTLRCSPKSGHDTVSWYQQALGQGPQFIFQYYEEEERQRGNFPDRFSGHQFPNYSSELNVNALLLGDSALYLCASSGRTGGTNTEAVFGQGTRLTVV.

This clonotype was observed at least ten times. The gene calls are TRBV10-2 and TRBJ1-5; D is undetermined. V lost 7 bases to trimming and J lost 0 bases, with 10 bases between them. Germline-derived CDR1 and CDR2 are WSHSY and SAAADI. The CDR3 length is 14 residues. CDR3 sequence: CASNGGNSNQPQHF. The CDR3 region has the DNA TGCGCCAGCAATGGAGGGAATAGCAATCAGCCCCAGCATTTT.